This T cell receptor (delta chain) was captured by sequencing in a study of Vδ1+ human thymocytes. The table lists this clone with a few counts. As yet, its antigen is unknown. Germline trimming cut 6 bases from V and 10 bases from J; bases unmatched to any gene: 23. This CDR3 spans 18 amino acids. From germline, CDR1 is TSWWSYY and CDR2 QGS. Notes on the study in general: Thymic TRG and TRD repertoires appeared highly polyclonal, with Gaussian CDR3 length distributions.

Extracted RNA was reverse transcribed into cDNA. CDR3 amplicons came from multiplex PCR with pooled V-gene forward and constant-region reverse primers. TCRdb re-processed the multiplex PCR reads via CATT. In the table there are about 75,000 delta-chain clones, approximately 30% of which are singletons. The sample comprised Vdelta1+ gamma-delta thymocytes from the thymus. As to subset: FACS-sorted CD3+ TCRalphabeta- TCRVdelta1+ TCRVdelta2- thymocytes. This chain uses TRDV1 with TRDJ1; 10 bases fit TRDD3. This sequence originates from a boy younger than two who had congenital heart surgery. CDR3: CALGIPSSIAVWGIGLIF. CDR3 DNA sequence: TGTGCTCTTGGTATCCCCTCATCGATCGCCGTCTGGGGGATAGGACTCATCTTT.